This TCR beta chain was identified during a study of T cells in Graves' hyperthyroidism and ophthalmopathy. The CDR3 runs 18 residues. Germline V gene lookup returns CDR1 KGHSH and CDR2 LQKENI. Trimming at V came to 2 bases and at J to 5 bases, leaving 12 bases not matched to a gene. Using RNA transcripts as the source, TCR beta CDR3 regions were amplified. In the first-round RT-PCR of the TCR CDR3, the HTBI primer set was used. MiXCR, applied by TCRdb to the multiplex PCR reads, yields one record per CDR3 protein. The top ten hold roughly 71% of the sample, which has 150,000 or so distinct CDR3 sequences, 22% seen once.

Source material: blood. This TCR derives from a woman aged 45 to 65 with Graves' hyperthyroidism that later progressed to Graves' ophthalmopathy. V gene TRBV18 combines with J gene TRBJ2-1; 10 bases are a match to TRBD2. The CDR3 protein is CASSPVRTSGTANNEQFF. DNA of the CDR3: TGTGCCAGCTCACCAGTGAGGACTAGCGGTACCGCTAACAATGAGCAGTTCTTC.